Included here is one T cell receptor beta chain sequence, with context. Germline V gene sequence: CDR1 LNHDA, CDR2 SQIVND (reference sequence). This CDR3 has 16 residues. The ends lost 10 bases at V and 1 base at J; junction bases unmatched: 8. Some clones are missing from TCRdb's copy, which holds only in-frame ones; the method was immunoSEQ multiplex PCR. The sample holds hundreds of thousands of clones, roughly 97% seen once. The sample comes from a study of shared clonotypes between healthy human individuals. Recent vaccinations or acute infections were absent in the healthy HIV-negative adult donors. Adults of Caucasian background living in Nashville, Tennessee made up all donors.

Sequenced input: naive CD4+ T cells sorted from blood. Subset of the sample: CD45RA+ positively selected. This chain connects TRBV19 to TRBJ2-4; 12 bases align to TRBD2. This sequence was found in a woman in her twenties or thirties in good health. For the CDR3, the DNA is TGTGCCACTAGCGGGAGGGCCGTAGAGGCCAAAAACATTCAGTACTTC. Translated: CATSGRAVEAKNIQYF.